This T cell receptor (beta chain) emerged from a study of blood T cells in healthy people across ages. Study-level results: The donors' CMV status was not determined, possibly confounding changes in expanded clonotypes.

As for this clonotype: The antigen is unknown.

A second about 6 to 11 cycle PCR used barcoded and J-beta primers. Each CDR3 protein is one row after TCRdb ran MiXCR on the 5' RACE reads. The sample records around 820,000 distinct CDR3 sequences, 20% to 25% being singletons. Germline lookup yields CDR1 MNHEY and CDR2 SVGAGI. Trimming removed 2 bases at V and 1 base at J, with 6 bases between. This CDR3 region has 14 residues. These data also formed part of another study, on T cells of mothers and their children.

V gene TRBV6-5 combines with J gene TRBJ1-5; D gene ambiguous. The sequenced sample consisted of blood. This receptor was taken from a boy aged 10-17 years in good health. The CDR3 nucleotides read TGTGCCAGCAGTTACAAGTTCAGCAATCAGCCCCAGCATTTT. It translates to CASSYKFSNQPQHF.